This T cell receptor beta chain originates from a study of long-term antiretroviral therapy in people with HIV (dated by TCRdb to 2021 to 2024). About the investigation overall: Collection of the earliest samples took place about a decade ahead of the 2015 WHO recommendation for immediate ART, at a time when ART was typically delayed until CD4 counts fell. Whether ART initiation and durable HIV suppression were associated with changes in peripheral blood TRB repertoire composition and diversity was tested in a retrospective serial study. No cross-contamination during QIAcube processing turned up in test extractions that ran a monoclonal T-cell line alongside 30 to 40 polyclonal samples. A total of under 250 cryopreserved PBMC samples were contributed to the cohort by 30 adults with confirmed HIV infection, with samples collected serially over a mean of 6 years (range 1-12). Among the 25 to 30 participants with HIV, around 10 were female.

The immunoSEQ hsTCRB v3.0 assay was used at survey level resolution to sequence the TRB variable region. A depth of roughly 35,000-50,000 T-cell genomes per sample was targeted for TRB sequencing. TRB libraries were pooled and sequenced on an Illumina MiSeq using a v3 150-cycle kit. In the original analysis: Repertoire analysis was run in R within a reproducible Nextflow workflow that covered QC, data transformation and analysis. LymphoSeq2, an R package for exploring AIRR-Seq data, was used to implement custom analyses. A handful of samples yielding fewer than 5000 total TRB sequences were excluded, leaving around 200 analyzed HIV repertoires. Of the 188 retained HIV repertoires, roughly 61 were collected before and under 150 after ART initiation. Repertoires were downsampled to 5000 TRB nucleotide sequences, and summary statistics were averaged over 100 downsampling iterations. TRB sequences were retained for analysis only if CDR3 regions of at least seven amino acids were present. Two measures captured diversity: a Shannon entropy-derived clonality score and the Gini coefficient. Repertoire networks linked the top 5000 CDR3 amino acid sequences whenever two sequences differed by an edit distance of one. Antigen specificity groups and MHC restriction were predicted for TRB CDR3 amino acid sequences with GLIPH2. Known CMV, EBV, HIV or tissue antigen associations were flagged by matching CDR3 amino acid sequences against VDJdb and McPAS-TCR. Pre-ART, post-ART and control groups were compared with Wilcoxon signed-rank tests and Holm-Bonferroni correction. TCRdb mirrors the immuneACCESS table, restricted to in-frame sequences. Some clones are absent from its copies; in checked studies, under half trace to an unresolved V gene, and the reason for the others is unknown. V and J calls and clone size are as listed in that table; D and trimming were resolved from the DNA. The sample includes around 30,000 clones, with about 83% observed a single time. The leading ten clones occupy roughly 6.4% of the sample.

Via the germline V gene (reference sequence), CDR1 is SSHAT and CDR2 FNYEAQ. From the cysteine up to the phenylalanine, the CDR3 has a length of 13 residues. The read is trimmed to its CDR3 DNA, 39 bases read in frame from base 1. A remark on this clone: Its antigen target is currently unknown. The junction differs from germline at one of its ends, possibly a read error.

Overall study outcomes, separate from this receptor: Because pre-ART samples had limited cell numbers, profiling was done on unsorted PBMC rather than on sorted CD4+ and CD8+ T cells. Starting ART was linked to a significant rise in TRB diversity, yet even with long-term ART the diversity remained significantly lower than in transplant donor controls. At every time point, the repertoire was dominated by expanded TRB clones first identified before ART initiation, although this dominance fluctuated and, in many PLHIV, declined after ART. Compared with controls, HIV repertoires had narrower CDR3 length ranges, and the network structure pointed to an antigen-experienced repertoire that shifted only slightly toward naive after ART. Samples dated from the mid-2000s to the late 2010s, and the ART regimens used may be less effective than current ones. Inferences about post-ART repertoire changes were limited because no data were available on ART adherence, viral resistance or therapy changes. Limited PBMC availability meant only the TCR beta chain was sequenced, without alpha chain pairing.

To be included, a participant needed at least one PBMC sample from before ART initiation plus at least two post-ART samples. Every participant with HIV received treatment in the United States of America. Before DNA extraction, cryopreserved samples containing about 1-11 million PBMC were thawed and washed. At the time of the earliest PBMC sample for each participant with HIV, ages ranged from roughly 23 to 55 years. PBMC samples were contributed by each participant from 1-4 timepoints before ART initiation and 2-8 timepoints after ART initiation, with a median of 7 samples. For every participant, serial HIV viral load, CD4+ T-cell count, ART history and demographic data were obtained. A Qiagen kit on a QIAcube was used to extract genomic DNA from unsorted PBMC, with samples processed in batches of 12.

The receptor comes from a man between 18 and 35 years old with HIV. The source was unsorted PBMCs, collected 0.4 years after starting antiretroviral therapy. The rearrangement joined TRBV7-7 to TRBJ2-7; the D gene remains uncertain. The DNA reads as follows: TGTGCTAGCAGCTTATCCACAGTGAACGAGCAGTACTTC. It translates as CASSLSTVNEQYF.